This T cell receptor beta chain was recorded in a study of blood T cell repertoires in COVID-19. Study summary: In each case, the material was cDNA or gDNA derived from T cells, B-cell-depleted T cells, or PBMCs.

Germline assignment: CDR1 LGHDT and CDR2 YNNKEL (reference sequence). CDR3 length: 16 amino acids. Trimming took 0 bases from V and 7 from J; bases not matched to a gene: 8. Method: immunoSEQ multiplex PCR; TCRdb's copy keeps in-frame clones and lacks some. The table includes 330,000 or so clones, roughly 87% detected once. Participants were aged roughly 18 to 90 years from some 24 US areas. Researchers sorted participants into cohorts using their self-reported clinical history. This chain connects TRBV3-1 (or the pseudogene TRBV3-2) to TRBJ2-1; 8 bases are a match to TRBD2. The sequence was obtained from a young woman who had recovered from COVID-19. The sample was PBMCs or T cells enriched from blood (not recorded which). DNA for the CDR3: TGTGCCAGCAGCCAAGATCCCAGCGGGAGTGTTAATGAGCAGTTCTTC. This codes for CASSQDPSGSVNEQFF.